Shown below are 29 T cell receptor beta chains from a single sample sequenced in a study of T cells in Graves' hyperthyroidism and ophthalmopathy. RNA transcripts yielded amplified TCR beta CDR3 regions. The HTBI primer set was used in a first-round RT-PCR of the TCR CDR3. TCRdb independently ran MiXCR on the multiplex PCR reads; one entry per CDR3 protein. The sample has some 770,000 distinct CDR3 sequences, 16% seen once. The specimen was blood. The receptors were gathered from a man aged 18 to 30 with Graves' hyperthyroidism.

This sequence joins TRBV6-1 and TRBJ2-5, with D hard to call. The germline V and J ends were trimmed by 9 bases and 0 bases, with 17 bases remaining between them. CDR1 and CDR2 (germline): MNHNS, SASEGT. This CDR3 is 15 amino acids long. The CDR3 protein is CASSPIPRNQETQYF. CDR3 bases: TGTGCCAGTAGCCCCATTCCGCGGAACCAAGAGACCCAGTACTTC.

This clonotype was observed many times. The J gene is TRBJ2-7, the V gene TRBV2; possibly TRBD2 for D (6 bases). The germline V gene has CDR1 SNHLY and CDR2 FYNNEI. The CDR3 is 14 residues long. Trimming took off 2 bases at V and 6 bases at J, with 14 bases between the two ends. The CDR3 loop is CASSERRASREQYF. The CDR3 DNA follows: TGTGCCAGCAGTGAAAGGAGGGCCTCCCGCGAGCAGTACTTC.

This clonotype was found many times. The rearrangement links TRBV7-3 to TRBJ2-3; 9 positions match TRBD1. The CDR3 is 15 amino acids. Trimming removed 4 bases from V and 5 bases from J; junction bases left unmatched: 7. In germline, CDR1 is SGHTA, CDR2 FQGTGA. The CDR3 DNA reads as TGTGCCAGCAGCTCCGGACAGGGGAATAAAGATACGCAGTATTTT. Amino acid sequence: CASSSGQGNKDTQYF.

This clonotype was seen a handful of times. The CDR3 DNA is TGTGCCAGTAGTCCCCTCAGCGGGGGTTACGAGCAGTACTTC. It is translated as CASSPLSGGYEQYF. The chain employs TRBV19 and TRBJ2-7; TRBD2 matches at 8 bases. V dropped 5 bases and J dropped 4; count of bases not matched to a gene: 7. Germline V lookup: CDR1 LNHDA, CDR2 SQIVND (reference sequence). This CDR3 has 14 amino acids.

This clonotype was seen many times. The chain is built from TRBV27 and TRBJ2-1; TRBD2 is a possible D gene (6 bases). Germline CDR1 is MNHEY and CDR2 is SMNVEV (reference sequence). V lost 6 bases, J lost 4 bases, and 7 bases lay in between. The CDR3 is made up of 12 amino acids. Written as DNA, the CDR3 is TGTGCCAGCAGGGAGGGTTACAATGAGCAGTTCTTC. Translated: CASREGYNEQFF.

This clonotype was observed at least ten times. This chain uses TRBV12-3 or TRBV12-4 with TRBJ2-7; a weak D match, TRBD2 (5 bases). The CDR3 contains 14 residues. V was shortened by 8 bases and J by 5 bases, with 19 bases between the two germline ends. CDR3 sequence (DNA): TGTGCCAGCGCCCGTGATTGGGGAGTACACGAGCAGTACTTC. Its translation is CASARDWGVHEQYF.

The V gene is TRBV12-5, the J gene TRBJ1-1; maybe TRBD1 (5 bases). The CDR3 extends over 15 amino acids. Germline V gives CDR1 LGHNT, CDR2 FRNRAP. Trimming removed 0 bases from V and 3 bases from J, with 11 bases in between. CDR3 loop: CASGLVGGGDTEAFF. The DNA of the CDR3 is TGTGCTAGTGGTTTGGTAGGTGGGGGGGACACTGAAGCTTTCTTT.

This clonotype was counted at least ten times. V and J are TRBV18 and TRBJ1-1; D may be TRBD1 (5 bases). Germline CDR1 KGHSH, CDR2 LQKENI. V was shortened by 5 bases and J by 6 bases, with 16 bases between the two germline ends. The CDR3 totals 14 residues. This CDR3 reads CASSFQGEVAEAFF. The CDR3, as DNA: TGTGCCAGCTCATTTCAGGGTGAAGTCGCTGAAGCTTTCTTT.

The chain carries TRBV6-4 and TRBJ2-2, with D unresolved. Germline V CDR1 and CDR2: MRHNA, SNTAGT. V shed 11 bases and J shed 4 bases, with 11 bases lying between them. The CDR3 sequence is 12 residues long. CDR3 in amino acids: CALREVTGELFF. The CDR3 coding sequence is TGTGCCCTTCGAGAGGTCACCGGGGAGCTGTTTTTT.

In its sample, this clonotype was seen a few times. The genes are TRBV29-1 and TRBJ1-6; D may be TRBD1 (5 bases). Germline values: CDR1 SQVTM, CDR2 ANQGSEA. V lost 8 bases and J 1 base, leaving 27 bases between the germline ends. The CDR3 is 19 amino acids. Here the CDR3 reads CSLKHTGLVLGSYNSPLHF. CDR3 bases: TGCAGCTTAAAACACACGGGACTTGTACTTGGGTCCTATAATTCACCCCTCCACTTT.

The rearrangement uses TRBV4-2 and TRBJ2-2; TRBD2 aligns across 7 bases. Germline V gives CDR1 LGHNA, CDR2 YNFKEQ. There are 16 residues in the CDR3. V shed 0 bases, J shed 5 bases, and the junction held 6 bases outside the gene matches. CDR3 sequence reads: CASSQEWREWTGELFF. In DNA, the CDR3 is TGTGCCAGCAGCCAAGAGTGGCGGGAGTGGACCGGGGAGCTGTTTTTT.

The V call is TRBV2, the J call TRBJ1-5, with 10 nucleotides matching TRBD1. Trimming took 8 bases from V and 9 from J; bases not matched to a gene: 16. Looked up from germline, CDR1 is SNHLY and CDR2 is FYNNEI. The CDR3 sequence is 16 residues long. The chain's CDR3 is CASFLTGQGPWVPQHF. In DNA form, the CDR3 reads TGTGCCAGCTTCCTCACGGGACAGGGGCCGTGGGTGCCCCAGCATTTT.

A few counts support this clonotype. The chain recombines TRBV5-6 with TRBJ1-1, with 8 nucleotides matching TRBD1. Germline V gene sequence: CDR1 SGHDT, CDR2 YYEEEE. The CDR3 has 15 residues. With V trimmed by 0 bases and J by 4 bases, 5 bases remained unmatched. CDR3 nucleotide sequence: TGTGCCAGCAGCTTGGCGGACAGGGTGATCACTGAAGCTTTCTTT. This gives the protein CASSLADRVITEAFF.

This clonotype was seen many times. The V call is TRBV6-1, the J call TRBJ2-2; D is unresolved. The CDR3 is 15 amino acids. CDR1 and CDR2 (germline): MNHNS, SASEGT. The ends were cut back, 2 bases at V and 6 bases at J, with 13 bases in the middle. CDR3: CASSEHWPFSGELFF. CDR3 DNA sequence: TGTGCCAGCAGTGAACACTGGCCGTTTTCCGGGGAGCTGTTTTTT.

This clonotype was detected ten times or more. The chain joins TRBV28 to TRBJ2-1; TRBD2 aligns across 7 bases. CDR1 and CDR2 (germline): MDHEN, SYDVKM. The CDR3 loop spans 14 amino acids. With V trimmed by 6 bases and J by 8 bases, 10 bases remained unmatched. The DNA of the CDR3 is TGTGCCAGCAGCACCTGGGGAGGGCAGCATGAGCAGTTCTTC. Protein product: CASSTWGGQHEQFF.

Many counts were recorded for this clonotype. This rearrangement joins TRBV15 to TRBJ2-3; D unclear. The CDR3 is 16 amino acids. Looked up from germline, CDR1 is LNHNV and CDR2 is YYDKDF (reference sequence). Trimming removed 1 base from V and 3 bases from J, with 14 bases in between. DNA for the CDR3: TGTGCCACCAGCAGAGCACTCCTACCGGCAACAGATACGCAGTATTTT. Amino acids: CATSRALLPATDTQYF. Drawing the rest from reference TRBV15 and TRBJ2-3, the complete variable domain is DAMVIQNPRYQVTQFGKPVTLSCSQTLNHNVMYWYQQKSSQAPKLLFHYYDKDFNNEADTPDNFQSRRPNTSFCFLDIRSPGLGDTAMYLCATSRALLPATDTQYFGPGTRLTVL.

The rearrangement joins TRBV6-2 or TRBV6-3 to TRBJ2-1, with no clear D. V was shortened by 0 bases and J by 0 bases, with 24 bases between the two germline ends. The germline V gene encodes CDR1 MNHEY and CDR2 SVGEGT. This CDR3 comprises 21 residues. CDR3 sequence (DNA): TGTGCCAGCAGTTACTCTCCGTCGGGCCAGCGTCTCCCGGGCTCCTACAATGAGCAGTTCTTC. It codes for CASSYSPSGQRLPGSYNEQFF.

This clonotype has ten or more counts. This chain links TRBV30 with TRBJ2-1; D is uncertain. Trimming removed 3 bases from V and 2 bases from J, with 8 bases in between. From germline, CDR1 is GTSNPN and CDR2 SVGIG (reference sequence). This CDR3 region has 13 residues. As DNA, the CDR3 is TGTGCCTGGAGCCAGTTAACCTACAATGAGCAGTTCTTC. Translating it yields CAWSQLTYNEQFF.

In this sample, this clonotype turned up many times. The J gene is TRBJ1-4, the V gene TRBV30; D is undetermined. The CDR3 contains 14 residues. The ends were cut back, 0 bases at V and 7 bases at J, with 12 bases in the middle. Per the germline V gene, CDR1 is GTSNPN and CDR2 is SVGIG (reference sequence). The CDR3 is CAWSVLVGFEKLFF. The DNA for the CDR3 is TGTGCCTGGAGTGTACTCGTTGGCTTTGAAAAACTGTTTTTT.

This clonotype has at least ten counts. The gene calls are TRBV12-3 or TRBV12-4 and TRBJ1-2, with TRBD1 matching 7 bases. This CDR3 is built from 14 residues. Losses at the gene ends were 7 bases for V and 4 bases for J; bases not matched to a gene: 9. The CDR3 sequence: CASTPGDSGYGYTF. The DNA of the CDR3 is TGTGCCAGCACCCCCGGGGACAGTGGCTATGGCTACACCTTC.

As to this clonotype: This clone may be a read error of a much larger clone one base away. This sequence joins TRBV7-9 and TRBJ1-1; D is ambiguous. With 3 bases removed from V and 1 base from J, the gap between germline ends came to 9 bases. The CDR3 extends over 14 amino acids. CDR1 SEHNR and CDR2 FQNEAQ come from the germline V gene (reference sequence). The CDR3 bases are TGTGCCAGCAGCTTTAGCCCCCGGAACACTGAAGCTTTCTTT. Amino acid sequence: CASSFSPRNTEAFF.

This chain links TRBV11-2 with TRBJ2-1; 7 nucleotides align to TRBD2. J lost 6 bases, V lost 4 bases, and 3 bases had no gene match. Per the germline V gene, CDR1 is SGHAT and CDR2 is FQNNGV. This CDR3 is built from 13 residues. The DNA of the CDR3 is TGTGCCAGCAGCTCGGTAGCGGGCAATGAGCAGTTCTTC. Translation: CASSSVAGNEQFF.

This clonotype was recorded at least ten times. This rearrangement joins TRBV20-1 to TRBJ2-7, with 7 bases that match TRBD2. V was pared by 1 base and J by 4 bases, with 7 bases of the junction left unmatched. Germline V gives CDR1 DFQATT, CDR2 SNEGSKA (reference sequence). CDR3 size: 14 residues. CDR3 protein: CSARVGSGKYEQYF. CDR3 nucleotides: TGCAGTGCTAGAGTCGGAAGCGGGAAATACGAGCAGTACTTC.

CDR3 DNA: TGTGCCAGCAGCCAAGATCCGGGTATGGGTCAGCCCCAGCATTTT. As protein: CASSQDPGMGQPQHF. The V and J genes are TRBV3-1 and TRBJ1-5; D not resolved. There are 15 residues in the CDR3. Trimming took off 0 bases at V and 6 bases at J, with 12 bases between the two ends. The germline V gene encodes CDR1 LGHDT and CDR2 YNNKEL (reference sequence).

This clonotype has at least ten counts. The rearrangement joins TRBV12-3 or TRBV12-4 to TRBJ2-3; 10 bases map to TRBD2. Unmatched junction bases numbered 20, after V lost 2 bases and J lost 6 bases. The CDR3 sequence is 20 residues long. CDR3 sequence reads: CASSLYRVRLAGDVVDTQYF. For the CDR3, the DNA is TGTGCCAGCAGTTTATACAGGGTTAGGCTAGCGGGAGACGTGGTTGATACGCAGTATTTT.

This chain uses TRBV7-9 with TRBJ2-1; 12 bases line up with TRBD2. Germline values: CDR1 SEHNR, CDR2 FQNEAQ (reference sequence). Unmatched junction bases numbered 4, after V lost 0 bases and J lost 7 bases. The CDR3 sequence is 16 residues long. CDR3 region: CASSLARTSGANEQFF. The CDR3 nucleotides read TGTGCCAGCAGCTTAGCCCGGACTAGCGGGGCGAATGAGCAGTTCTTC.

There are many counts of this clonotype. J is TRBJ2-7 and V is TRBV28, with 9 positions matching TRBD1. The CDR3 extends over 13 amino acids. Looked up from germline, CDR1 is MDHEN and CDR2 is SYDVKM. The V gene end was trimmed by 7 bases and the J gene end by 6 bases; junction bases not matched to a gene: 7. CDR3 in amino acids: CASITGGRGEQYF. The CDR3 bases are TGTGCCAGCATAACAGGGGGCCGTGGCGAGCAGTACTTC.

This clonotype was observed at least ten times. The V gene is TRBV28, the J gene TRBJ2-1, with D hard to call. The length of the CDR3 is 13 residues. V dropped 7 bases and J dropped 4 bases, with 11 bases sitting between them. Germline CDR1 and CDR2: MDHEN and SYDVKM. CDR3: CASIPDLYNEQFF. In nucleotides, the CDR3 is TGTGCCAGCATTCCTGACTTGTACAATGAGCAGTTCTTC.

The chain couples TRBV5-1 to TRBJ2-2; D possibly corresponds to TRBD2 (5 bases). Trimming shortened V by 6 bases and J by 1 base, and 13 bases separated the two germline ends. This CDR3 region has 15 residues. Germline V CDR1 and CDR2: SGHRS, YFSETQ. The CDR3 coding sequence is TGCGCCAGCATGAGTCGGGAACAGAACACCGGGGAGCTGTTTTTT. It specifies CASMSREQNTGELFF.